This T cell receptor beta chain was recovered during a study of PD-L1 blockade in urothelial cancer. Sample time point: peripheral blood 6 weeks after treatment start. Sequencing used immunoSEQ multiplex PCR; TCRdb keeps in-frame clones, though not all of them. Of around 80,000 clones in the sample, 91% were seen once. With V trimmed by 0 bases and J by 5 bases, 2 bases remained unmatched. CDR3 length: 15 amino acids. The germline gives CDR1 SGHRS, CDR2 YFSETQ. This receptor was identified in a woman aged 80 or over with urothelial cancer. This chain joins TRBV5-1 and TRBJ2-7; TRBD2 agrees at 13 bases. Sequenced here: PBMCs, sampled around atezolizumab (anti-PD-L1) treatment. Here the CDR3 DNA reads TGCGCCAGCAGCTTGGAACTAGCGGGAGGGAACGAGCAGTACTTC. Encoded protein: CASSLELAGGNEQYF.